This T cell receptor (beta chain) was sequenced during a study of T cell changes during pregnancy in multiple sclerosis. Produced via immunoSEQ multiplex PCR; TCRdb's table is partial and in-frame only. The sample lists roughly 51,000 clones, 94% seen once, with around 5% in the top ten. This material consisted of CD8+ T cells from peripheral blood mononuclear cells, taken before pregnancy. The origin of this receptor is a female donor with multiple sclerosis, enrolled in a pregnancy study.

CDR3 amino acids: CSVIIGTVAYEQYF. CDR3 DNA sequence: TGCAGCGTTATAATAGGGACAGTAGCCTACGAGCAGTACTTC. The J gene is TRBJ2-7, the V gene TRBV29-1; 7 positions agree with TRBD1. J was trimmed by 2 bases and V by 5 bases; bases with no gene match: 9. This CDR3 is 14 amino acids long. Per germline, CDR1 SQVTM and CDR2 ANQGSEA.